Given below is one T cell receptor (beta chain) in context. The sample is drawn from a study of TIL therapy for anti-PD-1-resistant metastatic lung cancer. Study at large: Progressing patients received lymphodepletion, expanded TIL infusion and IL-2. Four tumors were EGFR-mutant and two were ALK-rearranged.

This CDR3 has 14 residues. V lost 6 bases, J lost 2 bases, and 15 bases lay in between. Germline-derived CDR1 and CDR2 are SQVTM and ANQGSEA. The immunoSEQ assay was v3. Only in-frame clones appear in the TCRdb table, and some are missing; sequencing was by immunoSEQ multiplex PCR. The sample has around 55,000 clones; 80% to 90% are singletons. As to time point: pre-treatment sample, taken before nivolumab and TIL therapy. The chain combines TRBV29-1 with TRBJ2-3; maybe TRBD1 (6 bases). Material: blood, obtained at baseline. The sequence was obtained from a person aged 25 to 85 with non-small cell lung cancer. This CDR3 reads CSVALQGATDTQYF. The CDR3 nucleotides read TGCAGCGTCGCTTTACAGGGAGCCACAGATACGCAGTATTTT.